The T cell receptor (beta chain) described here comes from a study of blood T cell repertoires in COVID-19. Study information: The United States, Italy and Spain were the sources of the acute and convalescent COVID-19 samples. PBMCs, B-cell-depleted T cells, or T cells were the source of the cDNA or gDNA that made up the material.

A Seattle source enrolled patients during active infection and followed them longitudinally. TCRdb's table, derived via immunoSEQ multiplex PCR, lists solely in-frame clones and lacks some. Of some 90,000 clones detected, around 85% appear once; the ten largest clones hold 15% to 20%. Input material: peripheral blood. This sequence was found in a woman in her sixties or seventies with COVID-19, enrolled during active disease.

CDR3 sequence: CASSHRDTDEKLFF. Written as DNA, the CDR3 is TGTGCCAGCAGCCACCGGGACACGGATGAAAAACTGTTTTTT. The rearrangement links TRBV7-8 to TRBJ1-4; D is possibly TRBD1 (6 bases). Germline CDR1 SGHVS, CDR2 FQNEAQ. This CDR3 is built from 14 residues. The germline V and J ends were trimmed by 5 bases and 6 bases, with 13 bases remaining between them.